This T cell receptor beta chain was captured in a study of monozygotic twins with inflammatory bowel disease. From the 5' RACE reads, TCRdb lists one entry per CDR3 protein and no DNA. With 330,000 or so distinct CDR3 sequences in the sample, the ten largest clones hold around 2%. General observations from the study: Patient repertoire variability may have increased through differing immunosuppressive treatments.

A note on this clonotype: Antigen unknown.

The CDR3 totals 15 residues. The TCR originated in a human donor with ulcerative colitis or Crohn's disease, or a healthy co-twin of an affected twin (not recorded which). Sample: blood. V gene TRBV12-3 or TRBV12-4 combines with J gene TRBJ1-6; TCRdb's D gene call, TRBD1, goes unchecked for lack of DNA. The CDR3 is CASGSPGSANSPLHF.